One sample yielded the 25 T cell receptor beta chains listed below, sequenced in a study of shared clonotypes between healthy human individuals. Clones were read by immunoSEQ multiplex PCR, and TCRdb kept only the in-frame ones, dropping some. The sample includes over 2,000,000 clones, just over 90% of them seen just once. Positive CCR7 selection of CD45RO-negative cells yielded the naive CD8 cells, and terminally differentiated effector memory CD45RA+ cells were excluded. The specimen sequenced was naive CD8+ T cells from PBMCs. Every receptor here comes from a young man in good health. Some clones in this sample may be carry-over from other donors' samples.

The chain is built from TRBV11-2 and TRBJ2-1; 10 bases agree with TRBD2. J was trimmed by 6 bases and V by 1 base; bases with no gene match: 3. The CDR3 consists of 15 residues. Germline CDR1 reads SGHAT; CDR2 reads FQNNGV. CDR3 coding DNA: TGTGCCAGCAGCTTAGTAGCGGGAGGAATCAATGAGCAGTTCTTC. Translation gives CASSLVAGGINEQFF.

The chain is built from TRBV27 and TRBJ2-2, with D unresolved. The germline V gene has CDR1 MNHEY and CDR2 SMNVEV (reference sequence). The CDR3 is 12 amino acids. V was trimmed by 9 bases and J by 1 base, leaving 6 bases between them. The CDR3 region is CASVGNTGELFF. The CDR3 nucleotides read TGTGCCAGTGTAGGGAACACCGGGGAGCTGTTTTTT.

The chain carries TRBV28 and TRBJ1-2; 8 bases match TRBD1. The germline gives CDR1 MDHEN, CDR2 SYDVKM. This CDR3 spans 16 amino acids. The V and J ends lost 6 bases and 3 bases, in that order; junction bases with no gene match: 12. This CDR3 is CASSPDRAPLDYGYTF. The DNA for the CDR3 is TGTGCCAGCAGCCCGGACAGGGCACCTCTAGACTATGGCTACACCTTC.

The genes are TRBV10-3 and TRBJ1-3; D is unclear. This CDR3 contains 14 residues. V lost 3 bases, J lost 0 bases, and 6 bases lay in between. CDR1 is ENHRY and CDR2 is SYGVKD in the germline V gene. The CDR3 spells CAISDRNSGNTIYF. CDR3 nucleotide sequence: TGTGCCATCAGTGACAGAAACTCTGGAAACACCATATATTTT.

This CDR3 is CASTAQGGALGYTF. CDR3 in DNA: TGCGCCAGCACCGCCCAGGGGGGTGCTTTGGGCTACACCTTC. This rearrangement joins TRBV5-1 to TRBJ1-2; 7 nucleotides agree with TRBD1. Germline assignment: CDR1 SGHRS and CDR2 YFSETQ. The J segment lost 8 bases and the V segment lost 6 bases, leaving 13 bases of the junction unmatched. The CDR3 is made up of 14 amino acids.

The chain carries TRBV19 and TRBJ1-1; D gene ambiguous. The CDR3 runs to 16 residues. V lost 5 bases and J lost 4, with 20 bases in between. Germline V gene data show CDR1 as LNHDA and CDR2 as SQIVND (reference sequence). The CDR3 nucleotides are TGTGCCAGTAGTCCGTTACGGGGAAAGCGGCCCACTGAAGCTTTCTTT. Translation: CASSPLRGKRPTEAFF. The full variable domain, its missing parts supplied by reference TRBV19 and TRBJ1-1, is DGGITQSPKYLFRKEGQNVTLSCEQNLNHDAMYWYRQDPGQGLRLIYYSQIVNDFQKGDIAEGYSVSREKKESFPLTVTSAQKNPTAFYLCASSPLRGKRPTEAFFGQGTRLTVV.

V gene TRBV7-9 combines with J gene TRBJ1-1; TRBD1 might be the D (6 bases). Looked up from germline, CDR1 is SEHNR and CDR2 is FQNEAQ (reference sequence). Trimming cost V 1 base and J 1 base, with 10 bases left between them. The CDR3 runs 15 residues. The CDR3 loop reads CASSLGGQSNTEAFF. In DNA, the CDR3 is TGTGCCAGCAGCTTAGGGGGGCAGTCGAACACTGAAGCTTTCTTT.

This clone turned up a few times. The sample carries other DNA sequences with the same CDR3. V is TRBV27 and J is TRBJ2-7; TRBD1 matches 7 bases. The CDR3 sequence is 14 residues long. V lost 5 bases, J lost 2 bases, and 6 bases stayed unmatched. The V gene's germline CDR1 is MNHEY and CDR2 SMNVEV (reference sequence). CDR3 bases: TGTGCCAGCAGTCTCAGGGGGACGGCCTACGAGCAGTACTTC. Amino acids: CASSLRGTAYEQYF.

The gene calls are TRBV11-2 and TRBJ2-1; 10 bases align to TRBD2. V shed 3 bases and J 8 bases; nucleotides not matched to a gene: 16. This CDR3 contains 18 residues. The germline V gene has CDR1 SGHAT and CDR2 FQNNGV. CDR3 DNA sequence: TGTGCCAGCAGCTTTATGTACCTAGAGCGGGAGGGAAGCGATGAGCAGTTCTTC. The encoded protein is CASSFMYLEREGSDEQFF.

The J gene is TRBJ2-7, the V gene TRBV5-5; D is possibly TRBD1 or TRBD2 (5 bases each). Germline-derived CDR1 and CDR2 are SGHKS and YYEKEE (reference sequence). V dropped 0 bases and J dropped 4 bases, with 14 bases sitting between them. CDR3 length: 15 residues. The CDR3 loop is CASSLEPGRRYEQYF. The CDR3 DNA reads TGTGCCAGCAGCTTGGAGCCAGGGAGAAGGTACGAGCAGTACTTC.

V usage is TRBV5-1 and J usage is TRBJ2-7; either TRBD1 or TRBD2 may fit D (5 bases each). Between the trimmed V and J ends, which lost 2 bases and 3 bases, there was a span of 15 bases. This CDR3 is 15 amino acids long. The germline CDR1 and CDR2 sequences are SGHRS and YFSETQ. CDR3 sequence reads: CASSLLGTANYEQYF. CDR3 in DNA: TGCGCCAGCAGCTTACTTGGGACGGCCAACTACGAGCAGTACTTC.

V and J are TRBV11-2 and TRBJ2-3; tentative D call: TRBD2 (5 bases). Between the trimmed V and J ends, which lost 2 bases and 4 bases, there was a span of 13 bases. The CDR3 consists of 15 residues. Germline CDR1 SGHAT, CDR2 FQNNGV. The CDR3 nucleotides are TGTGCCAGCAGCTTATGGACTCTAGAAGCAGATACGCAGTATTTT. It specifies CASSLWTLEADTQYF.

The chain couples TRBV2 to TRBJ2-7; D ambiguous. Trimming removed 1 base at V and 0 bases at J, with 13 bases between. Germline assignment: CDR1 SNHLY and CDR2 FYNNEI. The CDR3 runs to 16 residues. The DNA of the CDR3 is TGTGCCAGCAGTGAAGACTATCGGACGGCCTCCTACGAGCAGTACTTC. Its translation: CASSEDYRTASYEQYF.

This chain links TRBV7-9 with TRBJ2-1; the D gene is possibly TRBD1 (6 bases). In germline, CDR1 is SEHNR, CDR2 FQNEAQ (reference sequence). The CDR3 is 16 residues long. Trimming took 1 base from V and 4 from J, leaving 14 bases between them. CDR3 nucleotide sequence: TGTGCCAGCAGCTTAGGTCGCGGACAGCAGTACAATGAGCAGTTCTTC. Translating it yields CASSLGRGQQYNEQFF.

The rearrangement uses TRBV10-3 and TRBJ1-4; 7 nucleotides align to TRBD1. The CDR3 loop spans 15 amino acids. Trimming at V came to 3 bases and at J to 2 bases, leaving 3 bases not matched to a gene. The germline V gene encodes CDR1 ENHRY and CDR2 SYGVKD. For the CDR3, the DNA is TGTGCCATCAGTGACCGGGGACAGACTAATGAAAAACTGTTTTTT. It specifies CAISDRGQTNEKLFF.

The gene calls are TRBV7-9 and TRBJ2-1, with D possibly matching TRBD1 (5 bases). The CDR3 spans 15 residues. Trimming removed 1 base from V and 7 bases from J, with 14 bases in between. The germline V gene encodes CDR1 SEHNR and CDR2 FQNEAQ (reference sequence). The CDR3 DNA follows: TGTGCCAGCAGCTTAGAGATAGGGGTGGATAATGAGCAGTTCTTC. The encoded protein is CASSLEIGVDNEQFF.

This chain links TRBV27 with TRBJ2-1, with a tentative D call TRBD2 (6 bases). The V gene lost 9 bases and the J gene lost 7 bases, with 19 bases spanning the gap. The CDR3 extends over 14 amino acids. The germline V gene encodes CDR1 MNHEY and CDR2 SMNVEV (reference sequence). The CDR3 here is CASMRDSRWNEQFF. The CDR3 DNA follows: TGTGCCAGTATGAGGGACTCCCGTTGGAATGAGCAGTTCTTC.

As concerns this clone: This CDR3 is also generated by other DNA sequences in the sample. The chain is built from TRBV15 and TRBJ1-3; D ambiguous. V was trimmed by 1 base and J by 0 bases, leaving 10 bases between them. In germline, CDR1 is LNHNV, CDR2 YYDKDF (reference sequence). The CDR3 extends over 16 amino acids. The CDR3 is CATSRGSVSSGNTIYF. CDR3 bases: TGTGCCACCAGCAGAGGTTCTGTAAGCTCTGGAAACACCATATATTTT. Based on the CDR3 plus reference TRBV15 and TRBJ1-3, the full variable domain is DAMVIQNPRYQVTQFGKPVTLSCSQTLNHNVMYWYQQKSSQAPKLLFHYYDKDFNNEADTPDNFQSRRPNTSFCFLDIRSPGLGDTAMYLCATSRGSVSSGNTIYFGEGSWLTVV.

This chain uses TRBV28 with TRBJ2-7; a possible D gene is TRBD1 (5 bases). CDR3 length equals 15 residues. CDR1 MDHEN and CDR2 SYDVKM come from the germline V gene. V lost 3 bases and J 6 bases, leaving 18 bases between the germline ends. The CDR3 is CASSFFQGLISEQYF. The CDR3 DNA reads TGTGCCAGCAGTTTTTTTCAGGGCCTAATCTCCGAGCAGTACTTC.

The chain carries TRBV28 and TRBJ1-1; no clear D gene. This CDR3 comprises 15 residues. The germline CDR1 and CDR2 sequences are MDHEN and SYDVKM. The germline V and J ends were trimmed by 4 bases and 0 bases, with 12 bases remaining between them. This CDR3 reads CASSSGFYMNTEAFF. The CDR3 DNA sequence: TGTGCCAGCAGTTCCGGATTTTACATGAACACTGAAGCTTTCTTT.

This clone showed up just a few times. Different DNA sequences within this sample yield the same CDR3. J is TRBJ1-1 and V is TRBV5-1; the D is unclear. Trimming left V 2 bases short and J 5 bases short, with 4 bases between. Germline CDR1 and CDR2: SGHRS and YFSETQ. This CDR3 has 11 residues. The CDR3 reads CASSFGTEAFF. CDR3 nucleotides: TGCGCCAGCAGCTTCGGGACTGAAGCTTTCTTT.

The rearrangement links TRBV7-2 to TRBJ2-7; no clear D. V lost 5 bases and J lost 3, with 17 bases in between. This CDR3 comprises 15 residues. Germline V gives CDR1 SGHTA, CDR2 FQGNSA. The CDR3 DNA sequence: TGTGCCAGCAGCCCCCGGTTTGGGCAGGTCTACGAGCAGTACTTC. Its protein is CASSPRFGQVYEQYF. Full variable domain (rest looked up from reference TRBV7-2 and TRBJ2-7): GAGVSQSPSNKVTEKGKDVELRCDPISGHTALYWYRQSLGQGLEFLIYFQGNSAPDKSGLPSDRFSAERTGGSVSTLTIQRTQQEDSAVYLCASSPRFGQVYEQYFGPGTRLTVT.

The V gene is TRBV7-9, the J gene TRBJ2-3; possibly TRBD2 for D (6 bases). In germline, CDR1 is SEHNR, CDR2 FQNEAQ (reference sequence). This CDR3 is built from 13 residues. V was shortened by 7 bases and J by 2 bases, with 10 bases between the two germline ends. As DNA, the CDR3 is TGTGCCAGCATTGGACTACTCACAGATACGCAGTATTTT. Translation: CASIGLLTDTQYF.

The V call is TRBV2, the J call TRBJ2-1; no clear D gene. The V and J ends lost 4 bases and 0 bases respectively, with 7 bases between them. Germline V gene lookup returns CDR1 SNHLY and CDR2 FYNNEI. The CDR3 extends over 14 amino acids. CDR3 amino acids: CASSVWSSYNEQFF. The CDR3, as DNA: TGTGCCAGCAGTGTGTGGAGCTCCTACAATGAGCAGTTCTTC.

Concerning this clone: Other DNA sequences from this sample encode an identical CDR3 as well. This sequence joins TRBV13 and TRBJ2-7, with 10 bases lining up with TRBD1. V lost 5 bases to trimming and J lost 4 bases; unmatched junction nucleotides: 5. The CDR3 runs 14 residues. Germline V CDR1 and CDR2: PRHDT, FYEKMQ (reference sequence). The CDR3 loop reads CASSLRDRGYEQYF. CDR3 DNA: TGTGCCAGCAGCCTCCGGGACAGGGGTTACGAGCAGTACTTC. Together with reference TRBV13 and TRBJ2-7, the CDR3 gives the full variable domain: AAGVIQSPRHLIKEKRETATLKCYPIPRHDTVYWYQQGPGQDPQFLISFYEKMQSDKGSIPDRFSAQQFSDYHSELNMSSLELGDSALYFCASSLRDRGYEQYFGPGTRLTVT.